This T cell receptor beta chain emerged from a study of CD8 T cells in Susac syndrome. Overall study findings and caveats: The study's TCR sequencing and HLA analysis covered a relatively small number of individuals, and the study acknowledged this.

This CDR3 is built from 13 residues. V was pared by 6 bases and J by 3 bases, with 11 bases between. A note on this clonotype: No antigen is known for it.

With random hexamers, roughly 0.5 to 1 ug RNA was reverse transcribed. An immunoSEQ multiplex PCR amplified TCR beta CDR3 over 54 Vbeta and 13 Jbeta. TCRdb itself ran the immunoSEQ multiplex PCR reads through MiXCR, one entry per CDR3 protein. The sample includes 150,000 to 180,000 distinct CDR3 sequences, about 95% of them seen just once. The source material was CD8+ T cells from PBMCs. This chain connects TRBV12-3 or TRBV12-4 to TRBJ1-2; unclear D gene. This receptor was identified in a human donor with multiple sclerosis. This chain's CDR3 is CASSPPHDYGYTF. CDR3 nucleotides: TGTGCCAGCAGCCCCCCCCACGACTATGGCTACACCTTC.